This entry concerns a single TCR beta chain. The antigen is not known. This entry belongs to a study of T-cell memory formation after mild COVID-19. Study background: TCR clusters showed largely donor specificity.

One entry per CDR3 protein results from TCRdb running MiXCR on the 5' RACE reads. The sample lists tens of thousands of distinct CDR3 sequences, roughly 12% seen once, with around two fifths in the top ten. The CDR3 consists of 13 residues. CDR1 is MGHRA and CDR2 is YSYEKL in the germline V gene. The V and J ends lost 6 bases and 4 bases respectively, with 11 bases between them. Broader study findings: Contracting CD8+ clones were enriched in EMRA, CD4+ mainly in CM and EM. The appearance of some responding clones in pre-infection memory suggested that cross-reactive memory joined.

This TCR was sampled from a man aged 18 to 30 who had mild COVID-19 (a few samples of this study predate the infection). Cell type and time point are not known. The specimen was PBMCs or a T cell subset sorted from them (not recorded which). This chain joins TRBV4-1 and TRBJ2-3; D not certain. CDR3 in DNA: TGCGCCAGCAGTCCTCCCCGTCCAGATACGCAGTATTTT. Its protein product is CASSPPRPDTQYF.